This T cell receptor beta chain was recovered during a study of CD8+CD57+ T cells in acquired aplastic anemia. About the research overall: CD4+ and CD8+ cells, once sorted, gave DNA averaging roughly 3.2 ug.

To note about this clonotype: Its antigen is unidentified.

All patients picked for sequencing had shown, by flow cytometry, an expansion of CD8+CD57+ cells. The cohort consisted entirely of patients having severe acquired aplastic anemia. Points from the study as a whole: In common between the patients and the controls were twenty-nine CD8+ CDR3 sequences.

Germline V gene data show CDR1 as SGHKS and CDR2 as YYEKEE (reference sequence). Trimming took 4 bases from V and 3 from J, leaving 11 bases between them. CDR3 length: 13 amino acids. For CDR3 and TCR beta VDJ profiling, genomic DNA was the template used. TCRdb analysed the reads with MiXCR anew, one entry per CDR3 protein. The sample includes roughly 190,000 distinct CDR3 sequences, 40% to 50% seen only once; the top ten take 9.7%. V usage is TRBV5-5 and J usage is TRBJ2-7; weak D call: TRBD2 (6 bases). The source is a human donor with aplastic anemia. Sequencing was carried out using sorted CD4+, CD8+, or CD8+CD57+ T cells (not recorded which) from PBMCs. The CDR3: CASSPRGSYEQYF. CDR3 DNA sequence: TGTGCCAGCAGCCCCCGGGGGAGCTACGAGCAGTACTTC.